The next 26 T cell receptor beta chains were all read from a single sample in a study of molecular identifiers for immune sequencing clone quantification. TCRdb independently ran MiXCR on the PCR reads; one entry per CDR3 protein. The repertoire consists of about 510,000 distinct CDR3 sequences, with 20% to 25% occurring once and the leading ten covering 0.7% to 1%. Material for sequencing was naive CD8+ T cells from blood, with Jurkat cell RNA spiked in. Specified subset: FACS-sorted CD8+CD4-CCR7+CD45RA+ naive T cells. The source of these receptors is a human donor in good health. Some libraries in this study had Jurkat cell RNA spiked in.

The chain has TRBV3-1 and TRBJ2-7; 8 bases agree with TRBD2. The CDR3 has 17 residues. Germline V CDR1 and CDR2: LGHDT, YNNKEL (reference sequence). V was clipped by 3 bases and J by 2 bases; unmatched bases: 12. The DNA for the CDR3 is TGTGCCAGCAGCCACGTTGCGGGAGGCGTACTTCCCTACGAGCAGTACTTC. Protein product: CASSHVAGGVLPYEQYF.

This chain joins TRBV5-1 and TRBJ2-5; 11 bases fit TRBD2. Trimming at V came to 4 bases and at J to 5 bases, leaving 7 bases not matched to a gene. The CDR3 runs to 15 residues. Germline CDR1 and CDR2: SGHRS and YFSETQ. The CDR3: CASSPSSGGRETQYF. The CDR3 bases are TGCGCCAGCAGCCCCTCTAGCGGGGGGAGGGAGACCCAGTACTTC.

A few counts support this clonotype. CDR3 region: CASSFKSGGTNEKLFF. DNA for the CDR3: TGTGCCAGCAGTTTTAAATCTGGCGGAACTAATGAAAAACTGTTTTTT. This chain connects TRBV27 to TRBJ1-4; D is unresolved. Trimming shortened V by 3 bases and J by 1 base, and 12 bases separated the two germline ends. Per the germline V gene, CDR1 is MNHEY and CDR2 is SMNVEV (reference sequence). The CDR3 loop spans 16 amino acids.

The chain employs TRBV19 and TRBJ2-3; 9 bases map to TRBD1. Germline V CDR1 and CDR2: LNHDA, SQIVND (reference sequence). The CDR3 covers 15 residues. With V trimmed by 5 bases and J by 0 bases, 3 bases remained unmatched. For the CDR3, the DNA is TGTGCCAGTAGTGAGGGACAGGGAAGCACAGATACGCAGTATTTT. Its translation is CASSEGQGSTDTQYF.

This clonotype was found a few times. This chain links TRBV27 with TRBJ1-2; the D is unclear. Germline loops: CDR1 MNHEY, CDR2 SMNVEV (reference sequence). Trimming cost V 4 bases and J 2 bases, with 8 bases left between them. This CDR3 is built from 13 residues. The CDR3 nucleotides are TGTGCCAGCAGTTACACGGACAACTATGGCTACACCTTC. As protein: CASSYTDNYGYTF.

There are many counts of this clonotype. The rearrangement links TRBV11-2 to TRBJ2-5, with 10 bases aligning to TRBD1. V was pared by 0 bases and J by 0 bases, with 10 bases of the junction left unmatched. The CDR3 sequence is 19 residues long. In germline, CDR1 is SGHAT, CDR2 FQNNGV. Here the CDR3 reads CASSLDPLWDRGHQETQYF. As DNA, the CDR3 is TGTGCCAGCAGCTTAGATCCGCTTTGGGACAGGGGACACCAAGAGACCCAGTACTTC.

J is TRBJ2-7 and V is TRBV5-1; 9 bases align to TRBD1. There are 15 residues in the CDR3. In germline, CDR1 is SGHRS, CDR2 YFSETQ. V was clipped by 4 bases and J by 7 bases; unmatched bases: 12. CDR3 bases: TGCGCCAGCAGCCTAACCGGGACAGGGCTTACTGAGCAGTACTTC. This encodes CASSLTGTGLTEQYF.

This clonotype was recorded at least ten times. The chain carries TRBV12-3 or TRBV12-4 and TRBJ2-3; weak D call: TRBD2 (6 bases). V lost 9 bases to trimming and J lost 3 bases, with 13 bases between them. The CDR3 sequence is 13 residues long. The CDR3 protein is CASSPSETDTQYF. CDR3 bases: TGTGCCAGTTCGCCTAGCGAGACAGATACGCAGTATTTT.

The genes are TRBV10-3 and TRBJ1-2; D is uncertain. Germline V CDR1 and CDR2: ENHRY, SYGVKD. V was shortened by 0 bases and J by 2 bases, with 7 bases between the two germline ends. This CDR3 region has 14 residues. DNA of the CDR3: TGTGCCATCAGTGAGTCGATAGGGAACTATGGCTACACCTTC. It encodes CAISESIGNYGYTF.

This clonotype was seen more than once but under ten times. The conserved phenylalanine or tryptophan normally closing the CDR3 is absent here, so this likely arose from a read error. The chain has TRBV2 and TRBJ2-7; D remains unclear. V lost 4 bases, J lost 6 bases, and 13 bases lay in between. Germline values: CDR1 SNHLY, CDR2 FYNNEI. The CDR3 extends over 13 amino acids. CDR3 region: CASSASRALEQYL. The CDR3 nucleotides read TGTGCCAGCAGTGCGAGCCGGGCCCTCGAGCAGTACCTC.

This clonotype has more than one count but fewer than ten. The chain recombines TRBV5-1 with TRBJ1-3; weak D call: TRBD1 (5 bases). V shed 5 bases and J shed 7 bases, with 16 bases lying between them. CDR1 is SGHRS and CDR2 is YFSETQ in the germline V gene. This CDR3 has 14 amino acids. Here the CDR3 DNA reads TGCGCCAGCAGGCCAGGGAATGGACTTAACACCATATATTTT. This sequence encodes CASRPGNGLNTIYF.

This clonotype was seen many times. The rearrangement links TRBV25-1 to TRBJ2-7; 7 bases are a match to TRBD1. Trimming removed 2 bases from V and 6 bases from J; junction bases left unmatched: 10. Germline assignment: CDR1 MGHDK and CDR2 SYGVNS. The CDR3 has 15 amino acids. CDR3 nucleotide sequence: TGTGCCAGCAGTGAAACGGGACAGCTGTTTTCCGAGCAGTACTTC. This sequence encodes CASSETGQLFSEQYF.

This clonotype was counted only a few times. The J gene is TRBJ1-1, the V gene TRBV7-2; D possibly corresponds to TRBD1 (6 bases). CDR3 length: 13 residues. CDR1 is SGHTA, CDR2 FQGNSA, per germline. Deletions cut 0 bases from V and 7 bases from J, with 9 bases between. The CDR3 DNA follows: TGTGCCAGCAGCTTAGCGGGACACCTTGAAGCTTTCTTT. It translates to CASSLAGHLEAFF.

This sequence joins TRBV12-3 or TRBV12-4 and TRBJ1-2, with a possible D match to TRBD1 (6 bases). The CDR3 sequence is 13 residues long. Trimming cost V 3 bases and J 8 bases, with 13 bases left between them. The CDR3 nucleotides are TGTGCCAGCAGTTTTCCCCACAGGGACGGCTACACCTTC. Translation: CASSFPHRDGYTF.

This clonotype was seen repeatedly, ten times or more. The CDR3 reads CASSYVGTGTEAFF. DNA of the CDR3: TGTGCCAGCAGTTACGTGGGGACCGGCACTGAAGCTTTCTTT. V usage is TRBV6-5 and J usage is TRBJ1-1, with a weak D call TRBD1 (5 bases). The V gene's germline CDR1 is MNHEY and CDR2 SVGAGI. The CDR3 is 14 amino acids. The V and J ends lost 2 bases and 4 bases respectively, with 11 bases between them.

The V gene is TRBV7-2, the J gene TRBJ2-1, with 8 bases that match TRBD2. The CDR3 is made up of 17 amino acids. V lost 4 bases and J lost 6; bases outside the gene matches: 14. Per germline, CDR1 SGHTA and CDR2 FQGNSA. The CDR3: CASSSPVGVAGSNEQFF. The CDR3 DNA is TGTGCCAGCAGCTCACCCGTTGGGGTAGCGGGGAGCAATGAGCAGTTCTTC.

This clonotype was observed many times. The V and J genes are TRBV4-3 and TRBJ1-3, with D unresolved. The CDR3 consists of 16 residues. In germline, CDR1 is LGHNA, CDR2 YSLEER. Trimming took 0 bases from V and 0 from J, leaving 9 bases between them. CDR3 sequence (DNA): TGCGCCAGCAGCCAAGATAGATTCCTCTCTGGAAACACCATATATTTT. Protein: CASSQDRFLSGNTIYF.

The chain uses TRBV11-2 and TRBJ2-4; unclear D gene. Trimming cost V 1 base and J 7 bases, with 8 bases left between them. Germline V gene data show CDR1 as SGHAT and CDR2 as FQNNGV. The CDR3 spans 13 residues. The chain's CDR3 is CASSLGVTNIQYF. Here the CDR3 DNA reads TGTGCCAGCAGCTTAGGGGTGACGAACATTCAGTACTTC.

In this sample, this clonotype turned up many times. The rearrangement uses TRBV5-1 and TRBJ2-7, with 7 bases that match TRBD1. Per germline, CDR1 SGHRS and CDR2 YFSETQ. The CDR3 runs 16 residues. J gave up 4 bases and V 4 bases, and 14 bases lay outside the gene matches. The CDR3 DNA follows: TGCGCCAGCAGCCCTGCTGCGACAGGGTTTCCTTACGAGCAGTACTTC. Its protein product is CASSPAATGFPYEQYF.

The sample holds many counts of this clonotype. The chain has TRBV6-2 or TRBV6-3 and TRBJ1-5, with 9 bases fitting TRBD1. The CDR3 is 18 amino acids. Trimming at V came to 6 bases and at J to 0 bases, leaving 12 bases not matched to a gene. CDR1 and CDR2 from the germline V gene are MNHEY and SVGEGT. As DNA, the CDR3 is TGTGCCAGCAGCTACCCGGGACAGGGTTATGATAGCAATCAGCCCCAGCATTTT. Its protein is CASSYPGQGYDSNQPQHF.

Worth noting for this clonotype: A much larger clonotype is one base distant, so this may be a read error. The chain employs TRBV4-3 and TRBJ2-3; 7 positions match TRBD1. The germline V gene encodes CDR1 LGHNA and CDR2 YSLEER. The CDR3 has 14 residues. V was pared by 7 bases and J by 0 bases, with 4 bases of the junction left unmatched. Here the CDR3 reads CASNWDSSTDTQYF. CDR3 DNA: TGCGCCAGCAACTGGGACAGCAGCACAGATACGCAGTATTTT.

V gene TRBV28 combines with J gene TRBJ2-7, with 13 bases fitting TRBD2. CDR1 and CDR2 (germline): MDHEN, SYDVKM. The trim removed 5 bases at V and 0 bases at J, leaving 10 bases unmatched. The CDR3 length is 18 residues. The CDR3 region is CASSLGLAGVVSSYEQYF. The CDR3 nucleotides are TGTGCCAGCAGTCTCGGACTAGCGGGAGTTGTCAGCTCCTACGAGCAGTACTTC.

The sample holds many counts of this clonotype. The chain has TRBV5-1 and TRBJ2-3; TRBD2 agrees at 15 bases. V trimming: 4 bases; J trimming: 0 bases; junction bases outside the gene matches: 9. The CDR3 spans 19 residues. Germline CDR1 and CDR2: SGHRS and YFSETQ. The CDR3 DNA sequence: TGCGCCAGCAGCAGGGGACTAGCGGGAGGCGGTGGTAGCACAGATACGCAGTATTTT. This encodes CASSRGLAGGGGSTDTQYF.

This chain uses TRBV9 with TRBJ2-7; D gene uncertain. Trimming stripped 6 bases from V and 2 bases from J, with 9 bases between. Germline V lookup: CDR1 SGDLS, CDR2 YYNGEE. The CDR3 sequence is 12 residues long. CDR3 nucleotide sequence: TGTGCCAGCACCGAGAGGACCTACGAGCAGTACTTC. Its protein product is CASTERTYEQYF.

In this sample, this clonotype turned up a few times. This chain connects TRBV6-2 or TRBV6-3 to TRBJ2-7; 8 bases are shared with TRBD2. The CDR3 totals 13 residues. Germline CDR1 MNHEY, CDR2 SVGEGT. V lost 8 bases, J lost 4 bases, and 7 bases stayed unmatched. In nucleotides, the CDR3 is TGTGCCAGCCGTCCGGGAGGGCCTTACGAGCAGTACTTC. Amino acid sequence: CASRPGGPYEQYF.

This clonotype was detected many times. The rearrangement links TRBV5-1 to TRBJ2-7; TRBD2 is a possible D gene (7 bases). CDR3 length: 15 residues. Germline CDR1 SGHRS, CDR2 YFSETQ. Deletions cut 0 bases from V and 3 bases from J, with 13 bases between. CDR3 sequence: CASSLEAGASYEQYF. CDR3 coding DNA: TGCGCCAGCAGCTTGGAGGCGGGGGCTAGCTACGAGCAGTACTTC.